What follows describes a single TCR beta chain. Its antigen is still unknown. Within one base of it there is no much larger clone, and no base qualities were kept. The data were taken from a study of T cell changes during pregnancy in multiple sclerosis (dated by TCRdb to the late 2010s). With regard to the full study: Changes in the T cell repertoire over the course of pregnancy were examined in this study in women with multiple sclerosis.

The library came from the immunoSEQ multiplex PCR assay. Not all clones reach the TCRdb copy of this immuneACCESS table, which keeps in-frame sequences only. Checked studies attribute under half of the gap to unresolved V genes and leave the rest unexplained. The sample table holds just under 35,000 clones, of which just over 90% were seen once. The ten largest make up around 4.2% of the sample. The source material was peripheral blood, sampled in the second trimester of pregnancy. This TCR derives from a female donor in good health, enrolled as a control in a pregnancy study.

The CDR3 protein sequence reads: CASSLVAGTYEQYF. Read as DNA, the sequence is TGTGCCAGCAGCTTAGTCGCAGGAACCTACGAGCAGTACTTC. The chain employs TRBV11-2 and TRBJ2-7; the D gene lacks a confident call. CDR1 SGHAT and CDR2 FQNNGV are derived from the germline V gene. V drops 1 base and J drops 2 bases, leaving 9 bases in between. The CDR3 has 14 amino acids, counting the end cysteine and phenylalanine. Only the CDR3 DNA stays, 42 bases, in frame from base 1.